The present T cell receptor beta chain was sequenced within a study of cytomegalovirus exposure and HLA in healthy donors. This PCR relied on a set of 60 Vbeta primers and 13 Jbeta primers. The table came from immunoSEQ multiplex PCR; TCRdb's copy has only in-frame clones and leaves some out. The profile covers roughly 98,000 clones, with approximately 56% appearing a single time and around 5.5% taken by the ten largest. CDR3 length equals 13 residues. Germline assignment: CDR1 SGHDT and CDR2 YYEEEE. Trimming left V 9 bases short and J 3 bases short, with 13 bases between. This clonotype was obtained from a woman aged 30 to 39 in good health and CMV-seropositive. V is TRBV5-6 and J is TRBJ2-1; D is perhaps TRBD2 (6 bases). Sequencing was carried out using PBMCs. This CDR3 reads CATGIADYNEQFF. The CDR3 DNA reads as TGTGCCACCGGAATAGCGGACTACAATGAGCAGTTCTTC.